Listed below are T cell receptor beta chains from one sample, sequenced in a study of control samples from healthy donors and cancer patients. Measured with immunoSEQ multiplex PCR; TCRdb has only the in-frame clones, and not every one. There are approximately 150,000 clones in the sample; 92% occur only once, and approximately 0.7% lies in the top ten. Material: blood. These receptors all come from a woman aged 25 to 39 in good health. Both conserved end residues are part of each CDR3. The D gene is left open where the match is weak. Expanded clones are given a class, and other clones once, few, many or no size at all.

clone size,D gene,CDR3 length,V gene,J gene,CDR3 DNA,CDR3 protein
NA,NA,12,TRBV6-1,TRBJ2-3,TGTGCCAGCAGGGCCCTTGAGAATACGCAGTATTTT,CASRALENTQYF
once,TRBD2,15,TRBV5-1,TRBJ2-1,TGCGCCAGCAGCTTGTTTAGCGGGAGTGAAAATGAGCAGTTCTTC,CASSLFSGSENEQFF
NA,NA,15,TRBV27,TRBJ1-2,TGTGCCAGCAGTCCCATCACCACGGAAAACTATGGCTACACCTTC,CASSPITTENYGYTF
NA,NA,13,TRBV6-4,TRBJ1-5,TGTGCCAGCAGTGGACCCTCTAGTCAGCCCCAGCATTTT,CASSGPSSQPQHF
NA,NA,15,TRBV6-5,TRBJ2-1,TGTGCCAGCAGTTACGGGACGAGGGGGGCAGATGAGCAGTTCTTC,CASSYGTRGADEQFF
NA,NA,13,TRBV28,TRBJ1-2,TGTGCCAGCAGTTTTCAGCGGAACTATGGCTACACCTTC,CASSFQRNYGYTF
NA,NA,12,TRBV2,TRBJ2-4,TGTGCCAGCAGTGAATCCGGGGGCATTCAGTACTTC,CASSESGGIQYF
NA,NA,14,TRBV3-1/TRBV3-2,TRBJ1-1,TGTGCCAGCAGCCTCTGGCAGGATGCCACTGAAGCTTTCTTT,CASSLWQDATEAFF
NA,TRBD2,16,TRBV27,TRBJ2-7,TGTGCCAGCAGTCCAAGACTAGCGGGAGGGCCTCACGAGCAGTACTTC,CASSPRLAGGPHEQYF
NA,NA,13,TRBV6-2/TRBV6-3,TRBJ2-1,TGTGCCAGCAGCCGGACCACTTACAATGAGCAGTTCTTC,CASSRTTYNEQFF
NA,NA,12,TRBV18,TRBJ1-2,TGTGCCAGCTCACCACCGATAGGAGGCTACACCTTC,CASSPPIGGYTF
once,TRBD1,14,TRBV12-5,TRBJ2-7,TGTGCTAGTGGCGCGACAGGGCCCTCCTACGAGCAGTACTTC,CASGATGPSYEQYF
NA,NA,13,TRBV7-2,TRBJ2-5,TGTGCCAGCAGCTTATCCGCTGGGGAGACCCAGTACTTC,CASSLSAGETQYF
NA,NA,14,TRBV3-1/TRBV3-2,TRBJ2-7,TGTGCCAGCAGCCAAGGGACGGGGGGCGCACAGCAGTACTTC,CASSQGTGGAQQYF
NA,NA,15,TRBV3-1/TRBV3-2,TRBJ1-5,TGTGCCAGCAGCCAAGGGTCAGGGAACAATCAGCCCCAGCATTTT,CASSQGSGNNQPQHF
NA,TRBD1,17,TRBV5-1,TRBJ2-3,TGCGCCAGCAGCTTGACCCGGACAGGGTCAGGCTGGGATACGCAGTATTTT,CASSLTRTGSGWDTQYF
NA,NA,15,TRBV6-6,TRBJ2-7,TGTGCCAGCAGTTACGGCGCACGTTCTTTCGAGGAGCAGTACTTC,CASSYGARSFEEQYF
NA,NA,17,TRBV27,TRBJ1-6,TGTGCCAGCAGTTTAACAGAATGGGGAGTTGGGAATTCACCCCTCCACTTT,CASSLTEWGVGNSPLHF
once,NA,14,TRBV15,TRBJ2-7,TGTGCCACCAGCAGAAGACGGGGGTCCTACGAGCAGTACTTC,CATSRRRGSYEQYF
NA,NA,17,TRBV9,TRBJ2-2,TGTGCCAGCAGCGTAAACTCCCGAATGGAACGGGGCGGGGAGCTGTTTTTT,CASSVNSRMERGGELFF
NA,NA,11,TRBV30,TRBJ1-1,TGTGCCTGGAGTGCCGAGCATGAAGCTTTCTTT,CAWSAEHEAFF
NA,TRBD2,16,TRBV25-1,TRBJ2-2,TGTGCCAGCTCCGCTAGCGGGAGGGCCGGCGGCGGGGAGCTGTTTTTT,CASSASGRAGGGELFF
NA,NA,14,TRBV15,TRBJ2-5,TGTGCCACCAGCAGAGGAGTGGGAACAGAGACCCAGTACTTC,CATSRGVGTETQYF
NA,NA,17,TRBV16,TRBJ2-1,TGTGCCAGCAGCCAATCTTTAGACAGGTCGGTCAACAATGAGCAGTTCTTC,CASSQSLDRSVNNEQFF
NA,NA,11,TRBV24-1,TRBJ2-1,TGTGCCACCAGTGATTACAATGAGCAGTTCTTC,CATSDYNEQFF
NA,TRBD2,14,TRBV28,TRBJ2-3,TGTGCCAGCAGCACTAGCGGGATCACAGATACGCAGTATTTT,CASSTSGITDTQYF
NA,TRBD1,13,TRBV10-1,TRBJ2-7,TGCGCCAGCAGAGGACAGGGGGGCAACGAGCAGTACTTC,CASRGQGGNEQYF
NA,TRBD1,16,TRBV3-1/TRBV3-2,TRBJ1-4,TGTGCCAGCAGCCAACCGATCCGGGACAGGAACCGAAAACTGTTTTTT,CASSQPIRDRNRKLFF
few,NA,12,TRBV30,TRBJ2-7,TGTGCCCTGGGGGTGGGCTCCTACGAGCAGTACTTC,CALGVGSYEQYF
NA,NA,12,TRBV30,TRBJ1-2,TGTGCCTGGAGTGTTGAGGACTATGGCTACACCTTC,CAWSVEDYGYTF
few,TRBD1,14,TRBV27,TRBJ1-2,TGTGCCAGCAGCCTGGGACAGGGGAACTATGGCTACACCTTC,CASSLGQGNYGYTF
NA,TRBD1,15,TRBV2,TRBJ1-5,TGTGCCAGCAGTGAGACAGGGGGCGAGAATCAGCCCCAGCATTTT,CASSETGGENQPQHF
few,TRBD2,20,TRBV4-3,TRBJ2-3,TGCGCCAGCAGCCGAAAGCGGGGGGTAGGGCTAGCGGGATCGGCAGATACGCAGTATTTT,CASSRKRGVGLAGSADTQYF
NA,NA,16,TRBV5-4,TRBJ1-1,TGTGCCAGCAGCTTAGGGGCACCGGGACAAGTCCCTGAAGCTTTCTTT,CASSLGAPGQVPEAFF
NA,TRBD2,13,TRBV29-1,TRBJ2-1,TGCAGCGTTGTAGCGGGAGACTACACTGAGCAGTTCTTC,CSVVAGDYTEQFF
NA,TRBD1,14,TRBV19,TRBJ2-7,TGTGCCAGTGGCGGGACGGACAGGGGCTACGAGCAGTACTTC,CASGGTDRGYEQYF
NA,NA,16,TRBV2,TRBJ1-6,TGTGCCAGCAGCCACCGGGACCCCTTACTAAATTCACCCCTCCACTTT,CASSHRDPLLNSPLHF
NA,TRBD2,13,TRBV28,TRBJ2-5,TGTGCCAGCAGTCTAGCGGACCAAGAGACCCAGTACTTC,CASSLADQETQYF
NA,NA,15,TRBV5-4,TRBJ1-4,TGTGCCAGCAGCTTGGGAAAGGGGGGGGCGGAAAAACTGTTTTTT,CASSLGKGGAEKLFF
NA,TRBD1,13,TRBV12-3/TRBV12-4,TRBJ1-1,TGTGCCAGCAGTTTAGTGACAGGGGGCGAAGCTTTCTTT,CASSLVTGGEAFF
NA,NA,14,TRBV19,TRBJ1-4,TGTGCCAGTAATGGAGGTGCAACTAATGAAAAACTGTTTTTT,CASNGGATNEKLFF
NA,TRBD1,17,TRBV27,TRBJ1-1,TGTGCCAGCAGTTTTCGACAGGGGGCGCTTTCAAACACTGAAGCTTTCTTT,CASSFRQGALSNTEAFF
NA,NA,15,TRBV2,TRBJ1-3,TGTGCCAGCAGTGAAGAGGTGGGCAGTATAAACACCATATATTTT,CASSEEVGSINTIYF
NA,NA,13,TRBV7-9,TRBJ1-4,TGTGCCAGCAGCTTTGTTCAGGGCGAAAAACTGTTTTTT,CASSFVQGEKLFF
NA,NA,15,TRBV6-2/TRBV6-3,TRBJ2-7,TGTGCCAGCAGTTACTCGAGTAGCGGATCCTACGAGCAGTACTTC,CASSYSSSGSYEQYF
once,NA,15,TRBV19,TRBJ2-1,TGTGCCAGTAGGATTGGAGATCGGGGCTACAATGAGCAGTTCTTC,CASRIGDRGYNEQFF
NA,NA,15,TRBV11-2,TRBJ1-4,TGTGCCAGCAGCTTAGGTCGTCAGACTCATGAAAAACTGTTTTTT,CASSLGRQTHEKLFF
NA,NA,12,TRBV9,TRBJ2-5,TGTGCCAGCAGCGTAGGACAAGAGACCCAGTACTTC,CASSVGQETQYF
NA,NA,15,TRBV6-5,TRBJ1-1,TGTGCCAGCATGCCATCGGGAGGGCGTAACACTGAAGCTTTCTTT,CASMPSGGRNTEAFF
once,NA,14,TRBV19,TRBJ1-1,TGTGCCAGTAGTATGCGAGGGGGGGAAACTGAAGCTTTCTTT,CASSMRGGETEAFF
NA,NA,13,TRBV5-1,TRBJ2-2,TGCGCCAGCAGTCCTTCAGACACCGGGGAGCTGTTTTTT,CASSPSDTGELFF
once,NA,12,TRBV10-1,TRBJ2-3,TGCGCCAGCTTAGGGTTCACAGATACGCAGTATTTT,CASLGFTDTQYF
NA,TRBD1,13,TRBV5-4,TRBJ1-4,TGTGCCAGCAGCAGGGGGCGCGAAGAAAAACTGTTTTTT,CASSRGREEKLFF
NA,NA,16,TRBV6-6,TRBJ1-2,TGTGCCAGCAGTTACTCGAGCACAGGGTCTGACTATGGCTACACCTTC,CASSYSSTGSDYGYTF
NA,NA,17,TRBV7-6,TRBJ1-5,TGTGCCAGCAGCTCGAAGTGGTGGTCCGGGGTGGATCAGCCCCAGCATTTT,CASSSKWWSGVDQPQHF
once,TRBD1,14,TRBV5-6,TRBJ1-5,TGTGCCAGCAGTTTTACAGGGGGCTCTCAGCCCCAGCATTTT,CASSFTGGSQPQHF
NA,NA,15,TRBV28,TRBJ1-4,TGTGCCAGCAGTCCCGGAGGGGCGCAGAGTGAAAAACTGTTTTTT,CASSPGGAQSEKLFF
NA,TRBD2,15,TRBV5-8,TRBJ2-2,TGTGCCAGCACCACCGGGACTACCAACACCGGGGAGCTGTTTTTT,CASTTGTTNTGELFF
NA,TRBD2,14,TRBV6-2/TRBV6-3,TRBJ2-7,TGTGCCAGCAGTTACTCACTAGCGGGAGGAGAGCAGTACTTC,CASSYSLAGGEQYF